The 25 T cell receptor beta chains presented below share a single source sample, sequenced in a study of response to subunit inactivated influenza vaccine. TCRdb re-called the RT-PCR reads with MiXCR, one entry per CDR3 protein. The sample lists about 520,000 distinct CDR3 sequences, over 25% occurring once. This specimen consisted of CD4+ T cells sorted from PBMCs, obtained about 5 days after vaccination. These receptors originate from a man over 45 who received an inactivated influenza vaccine.

The chain recombines TRBV28 with TRBJ1-6; no definite D call. The CDR3 covers 17 residues. CDR1 MDHEN and CDR2 SYDVKM come from the germline V gene. V was cut by 3 bases and J by 2 bases, with 14 bases left in between. The CDR3 coding sequence is TGTGCCAGCAGTTTTGAGGCAGGTGTAACCTATAATTCACCCCTCCACTTT. As protein: CASSFEAGVTYNSPLHF. The full variable domain, completed using reference TRBV28 and TRBJ1-6, is DVKVTQSSRYLVKRTGEKVFLECVQDMDHENMFWYRQDPGLGLRLIYFSYDVKMKEKGDIPEGYSVSREKKERFSLILESASTNQTSMYLCASSFEAGVTYNSPLHFGNGTRLTVT.

CDR3 DNA: TGTGCCAGCAGCTTACACAGGGGAGCCTCTTCCTCCTACGAGCAGTACTTC. Protein product: CASSLHRGASSSYEQYF. J is TRBJ2-7 and V is TRBV7-9, with TRBD1 identical over 7 bases. CDR1 and CDR2 from the germline V gene are SEHNR and FQNEAQ (reference sequence). The CDR3 covers 17 residues. With 2 bases clipped from V and 0 bases from J, the junction kept 10 bases outside the gene matches.

The table lists this clonotype with a few counts. The V gene is TRBV10-3, the J gene TRBJ2-3, with 7 bases that match TRBD1. Germline CDR1 is ENHRY and CDR2 is SYGVKD. The CDR3 contains 13 residues. V trimming: 9 bases; J trimming: 0 bases; junction bases outside the gene matches: 3. The CDR3 nucleotides are TGTGCCATACAGGGGACGAGCACAGATACGCAGTATTTT. Its protein is CAIQGTSTDTQYF.

The V call is TRBV6-2 or TRBV6-3, the J call TRBJ2-7; D is ambiguous. Trimming removed 7 bases from V and 6 bases from J, with 19 bases in between. The CDR3 loop spans 14 amino acids. Germline CDR1 MNHEY, CDR2 SVGEGT. Here the CDR3 reads CASISGSSVVEQYF. Written as DNA, the CDR3 is TGTGCCAGCATATCCGGGTCCTCGGTTGTCGAGCAGTACTTC.

This chain joins TRBV9 and TRBJ2-2, with D perhaps being TRBD1 or TRBD2 (5 bases each). CDR1 SGDLS and CDR2 YYNGEE come from the germline V gene. Trimming cost V 3 bases and J 4 bases, with 16 bases left between them. This CDR3 has 16 residues. The DNA of the CDR3 is TGTGCCAGCAGCGAGGGGCCCGGAGGTAGCACCGGGGAGCTGTTTTTT. This codes for CASSEGPGGSTGELFF.

This clonotype was seen only a few times. The rearrangement links TRBV30 to TRBJ2-7, with a weak D call TRBD2 (5 bases). This CDR3 region has 12 residues. Germline assignment: CDR1 GTSNPN and CDR2 SVGIG (reference sequence). V lost 1 base and J lost 6, with 10 bases in between. The CDR3 bases are TGTGCCTGGAGTGCGGGGATTTTCGAGCAGTACTTC. Its translation is CAWSAGIFEQYF.

The CDR3 DNA reads as TGCAGTGCCATGGACAGTTCTCCCGGGGAGCTGTTTTTT. It codes for CSAMDSSPGELFF. The chain carries TRBV20-1 and TRBJ2-2, with D perhaps matching TRBD1 (6 bases). The CDR3 is 13 amino acids. Germline loops: CDR1 DFQATT, CDR2 SNEGSKA (reference sequence). V gave up 6 bases and J gave up 6 bases, with 14 bases separating them.

This clonotype was detected a few times. V gene TRBV30 combines with J gene TRBJ2-2; the match to TRBD2 covers 11 bases. The V gene's germline CDR1 is GTSNPN and CDR2 SVGIG (reference sequence). J was trimmed by 5 bases and V by 4 bases; bases with no gene match: 6. This CDR3 region has 15 residues. The CDR3 DNA follows: TGTGCCTGGAACCCTAGCGGGGGGTTTACCGGGGAGCTGTTTTTT. Translating gives CAWNPSGGFTGELFF.

This clonotype was recorded a few times. V gene TRBV4-2 combines with J gene TRBJ1-4, with D hard to call. CDR3 length: 14 residues. Germline V gene lookup returns CDR1 LGHNA and CDR2 YNFKEQ. V gave up 3 bases and J gave up 10 bases, with 15 bases separating them. The CDR3 loop reads CASSQGYGPGKLFF. CDR3 DNA: TGTGCCAGCAGCCAGGGTTACGGTCCTGGAAAACTGTTTTTT.

The V and J genes are TRBV4-2 and TRBJ2-1, with 11 nucleotides matching TRBD2. This CDR3 comprises 17 residues. The junction had 7 bases not matched to a gene; V was cut back by 2 bases and J by 4 bases. CDR1 and CDR2 (germline): LGHNA, YNFKEQ. CDR3 amino acids: CASSQSELAGGYNEQFF. The DNA of the CDR3 is TGTGCCAGCAGCCAAAGTGAGCTAGCGGGGGGTTACAATGAGCAGTTCTTC.

A few counts support this clonotype. The gene calls are TRBV12-3 or TRBV12-4 and TRBJ2-5; perhaps TRBD2 as D (6 bases). CDR3 length equals 16 residues. V shed 3 bases and J shed 2 bases, with 16 bases lying between them. CDR3 coding DNA: TGTGCCAGCAGTTTTAATCTCGGGAGCGCTCAAGAGACCCAGTACTTC. It is translated as CASSFNLGSAQETQYF.

This clonotype was detected many times. The V and J genes are TRBV6-5 and TRBJ2-5, with D possibly called TRBD1 or TRBD2 (6 bases each). V lost 4 bases and J 4 bases, leaving 19 bases between the germline ends. The germline gives CDR1 MNHEY, CDR2 SVGAGI. The CDR3 has 16 amino acids. The CDR3 sequence: CASSLPSGGLIETQYF. The CDR3 region has the DNA TGTGCCAGCAGTTTACCTAGTGGGGGGCTGATAGAGACCCAGTACTTC.

The chain carries TRBV4-3 and TRBJ1-6; D unresolved. V lost 0 bases and J lost 5, with 11 bases in between. Germline CDR1 is LGHNA and CDR2 is YSLEER. The CDR3 totals 16 residues. The CDR3 protein is CASSQDIVRHNSPLHF. CDR3 sequence (DNA): TGCGCCAGCAGCCAAGATATAGTACGGCATAATTCACCCCTCCACTTT.

This clonotype was seen only a few times. The chain has TRBV6-5 and TRBJ2-3; TRBD2 matches at 10 bases. There are 16 residues in the CDR3. Germline V gene lookup returns CDR1 MNHEY and CDR2 SVGAGI. Trimming removed 4 bases from V and 2 bases from J; junction bases left unmatched: 6. CDR3 bases: TGTGCCAGCAGTTCACCGGGACTAGCGACCACAGATACGCAGTATTTT. Encoded protein: CASSSPGLATTDTQYF.

This clonotype occurred a few times. This chain links TRBV20-1 with TRBJ2-3, with a tentative D call TRBD2 (5 bases). Per the germline V gene, CDR1 is DFQATT and CDR2 is SNEGSKA (reference sequence). The CDR3 is 13 amino acids. The V and J ends lost 5 bases and 0 bases respectively, with 9 bases between them. For the CDR3, the DNA is TGCAGTGCTGCCCAGCGGAGCACAGATACGCAGTATTTT. This sequence encodes CSAAQRSTDTQYF.

The CDR3 reads CSASRPERGANEQFF. The CDR3 region has the DNA TGCAGTGCTAGCCGTCCGGAGAGGGGTGCCAATGAGCAGTTCTTC. The V call is TRBV20-1, the J call TRBJ2-1, with D possibly being TRBD1 or TRBD2 (5 bases each). CDR3 length: 15 residues. V was trimmed by 3 bases and J by 6 bases, leaving 18 bases between them. Germline values: CDR1 DFQATT, CDR2 SNEGSKA (reference sequence).

This clonotype was counted a few times. This rearrangement joins TRBV7-2 to TRBJ2-1; D is unclear. There are 15 residues in the CDR3. CDR1 SGHTA and CDR2 FQGNSA come from the germline V gene. Trimming removed 4 bases from V and 0 bases from J, with 10 bases in between. This chain's CDR3 is CASSSYWSSYNEQFF. DNA of the CDR3: TGTGCCAGCAGCTCGTACTGGAGCTCCTACAATGAGCAGTTCTTC.

This clonotype came up a few times. The CDR3 protein is CASSLSYEKLFF. CDR3 DNA sequence: TGTGCCAGCAGCTTAAGTTATGAAAAACTGTTTTTT. This sequence joins TRBV7-9 and TRBJ1-4; D gene uncertain. V lost 2 bases and J 6 bases, leaving 4 bases between the germline ends. This CDR3 is built from 12 residues. Germline CDR1 SEHNR, CDR2 FQNEAQ (reference sequence).

This clonotype was observed a few times. CDR3 sequence reads: CASSLIDSSYEQYF. The DNA for the CDR3 is TGTGCCAGCAGCTTAATTGACAGCTCCTACGAGCAGTACTTC. This chain links TRBV7-2 with TRBJ2-7, with a tentative D call TRBD1 (5 bases). Between the trimmed V and J ends, which lost 2 bases and 0 bases, there was a span of 8 bases. The CDR3 is 14 amino acids. Germline-derived CDR1 and CDR2 are SGHTA and FQGNSA.

This clonotype was detected only a few times. V usage is TRBV7-8 and J usage is TRBJ1-4, with D tentatively TRBD1 (5 bases). The CDR3 is 14 residues long. Germline CDR1 and CDR2: SGHVS and FQNEAQ. V lost 2 bases to trimming and J lost 8 bases, with 12 bases between them. For the CDR3, the DNA is TGTGCCAGCAGCTTAATAGGGGCGGGGGAAAAACTGTTTTTT. This translates into CASSLIGAGEKLFF.

Ten or more counts support this clonotype. This chain uses TRBV12-3 or TRBV12-4 with TRBJ2-7; 9 nucleotides agree with TRBD1. Unmatched junction bases numbered 6, after V lost 3 bases and J lost 3 bases. This CDR3 region has 15 residues. The CDR3 reads CASSLHGTGNYEQYF. Written as DNA, the CDR3 is TGTGCCAGCAGTTTGCATGGGACAGGGAACTACGAGCAGTACTTC.

J is TRBJ1-2 and V is TRBV7-9, with 10 bases aligning to TRBD1. CDR3 size: 15 residues. The germline V gene encodes CDR1 SEHNR and CDR2 FQNEAQ (reference sequence). J gave up 8 bases and V 2 bases, and 8 bases lay outside the gene matches. The CDR3 bases are TGTGCCAGCAGCTTATCACCGGGACAGGGGAACGGCTACACCTTC. Protein: CASSLSPGQGNGYTF.

In its sample, this clonotype was seen a few times. The chain has TRBV7-6 and TRBJ2-5; D uncertain. V was pared by 2 bases and J by 0 bases, with 10 bases between. The CDR3 covers 15 residues. Germline CDR1 SGHVS, CDR2 FNYEAQ. DNA of the CDR3: TGTGCCAGCAGCTTAAGTGGTCAGTACCAAGAGACCCAGTACTTC. Translation gives CASSLSGQYQETQYF.

This clonotype has a handful of counts. The chain links TRBV5-1 to TRBJ1-6; D uncertain. The V gene lost 5 bases and the J gene lost 6 bases, with 18 bases spanning the gap. The germline V gene encodes CDR1 SGHRS and CDR2 YFSETQ. CDR3 length: 16 residues. The CDR3 region is CASSLDFLQPNSPLHF. The DNA of the CDR3 is TGCGCCAGCAGTCTGGACTTTCTCCAGCCTAATTCACCCCTCCACTTT.

The chain carries TRBV20-1 and TRBJ1-6, with D possibly matching TRBD1 (5 bases). CDR3 length equals 14 residues. Germline values: CDR1 DFQATT, CDR2 SNEGSKA (reference sequence). Deletions cut 6 bases from V and 5 bases from J, with 14 bases between. CDR3 in amino acids: CSATDSWDNSPLHF. For the CDR3, the DNA is TGCAGTGCCACAGACAGTTGGGATAATTCACCCCTCCACTTT.